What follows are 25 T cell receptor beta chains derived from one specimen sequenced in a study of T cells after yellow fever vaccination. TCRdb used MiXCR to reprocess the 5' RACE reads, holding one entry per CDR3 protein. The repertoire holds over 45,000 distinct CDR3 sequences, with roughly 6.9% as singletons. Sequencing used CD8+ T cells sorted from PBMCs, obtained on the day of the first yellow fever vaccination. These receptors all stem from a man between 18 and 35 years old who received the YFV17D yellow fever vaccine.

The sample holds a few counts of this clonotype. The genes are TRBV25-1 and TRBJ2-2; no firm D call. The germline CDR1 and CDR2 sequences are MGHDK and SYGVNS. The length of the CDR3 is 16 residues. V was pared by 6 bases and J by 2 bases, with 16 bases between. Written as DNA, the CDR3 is TGTGCCAGCAGCCCCCGGCAGACCCTCAACACCGGGGAGCTGTTTTTT. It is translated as CASSPRQTLNTGELFF. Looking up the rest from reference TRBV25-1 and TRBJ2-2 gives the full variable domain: EADIYQTPRYLVIGTGKKITLECSQTMGHDKMYWYQQDPGMELHLIHYSYGVNSTEKGDLSSESTVSRIRTEHFPLTLESARPSHTSQYLCASSPRQTLNTGELFFGEGSRLTVL.

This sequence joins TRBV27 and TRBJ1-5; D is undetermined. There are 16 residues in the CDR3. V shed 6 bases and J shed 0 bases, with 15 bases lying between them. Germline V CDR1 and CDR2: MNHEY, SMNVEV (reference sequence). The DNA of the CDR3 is TGTGCCAGCAGGGAAGGTGGGCTATATAGCAATCAGCCCCAGCATTTT. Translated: CASREGGLYSNQPQHF.

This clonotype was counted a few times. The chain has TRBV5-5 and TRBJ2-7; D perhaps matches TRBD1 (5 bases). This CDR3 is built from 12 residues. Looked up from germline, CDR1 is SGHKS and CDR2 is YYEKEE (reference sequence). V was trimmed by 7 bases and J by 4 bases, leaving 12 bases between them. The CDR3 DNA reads TGTGCCAGCGTCATGCAGGGTTACGAGCAGTACTTC. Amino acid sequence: CASVMQGYEQYF. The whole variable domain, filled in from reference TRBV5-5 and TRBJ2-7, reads DAGVTQSPTHLIKTRGQQVTLRCSPISGHKSVSWYQQVLGQGPQFIFQYYEKEERGRGNFPDRFSARQFPNYSSELNVNALLLGDSALYLCASVMQGYEQYFGPGTRLTVT.

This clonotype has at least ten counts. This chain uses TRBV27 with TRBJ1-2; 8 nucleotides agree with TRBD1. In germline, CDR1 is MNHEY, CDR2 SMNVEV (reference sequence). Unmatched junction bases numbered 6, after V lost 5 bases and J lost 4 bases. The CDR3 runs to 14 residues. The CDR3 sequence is CASSPSGTGYGYTF. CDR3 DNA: TGTGCCAGCAGTCCTTCCGGGACAGGCTATGGCTACACCTTC.

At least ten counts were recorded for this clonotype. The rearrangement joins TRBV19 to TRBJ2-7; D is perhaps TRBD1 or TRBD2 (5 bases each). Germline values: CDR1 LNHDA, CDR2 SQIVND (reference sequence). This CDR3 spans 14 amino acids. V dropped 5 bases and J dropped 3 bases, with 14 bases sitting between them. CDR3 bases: TGTGCCAGTAGTGGGCAGGGAGCCGTCTACGAGCAGTACTTC. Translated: CASSGQGAVYEQYF.

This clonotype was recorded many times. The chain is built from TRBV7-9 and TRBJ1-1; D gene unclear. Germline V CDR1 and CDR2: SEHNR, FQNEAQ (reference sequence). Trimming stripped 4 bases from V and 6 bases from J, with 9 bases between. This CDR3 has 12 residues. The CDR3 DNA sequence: TGTGCCAGCAGCTCCGTTTCGGCTGAAGCTTTCTTT. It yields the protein CASSSVSAEAFF.

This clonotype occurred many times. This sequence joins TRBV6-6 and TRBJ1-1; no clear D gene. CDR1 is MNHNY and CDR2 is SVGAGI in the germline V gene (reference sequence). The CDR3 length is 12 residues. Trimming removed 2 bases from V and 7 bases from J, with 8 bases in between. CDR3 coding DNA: TGTGCCAGCAGTTACGGGCAGGATGAAGCTTTCTTT. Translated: CASSYGQDEAFF.

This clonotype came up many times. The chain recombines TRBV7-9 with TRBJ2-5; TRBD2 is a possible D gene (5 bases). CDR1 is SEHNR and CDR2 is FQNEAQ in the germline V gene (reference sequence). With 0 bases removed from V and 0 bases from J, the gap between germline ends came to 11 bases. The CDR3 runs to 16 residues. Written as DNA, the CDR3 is TGTGCCAGCAGCTTAGCGAGGGTCACGGACCAAGAGACCCAGTACTTC. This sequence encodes CASSLARVTDQETQYF.

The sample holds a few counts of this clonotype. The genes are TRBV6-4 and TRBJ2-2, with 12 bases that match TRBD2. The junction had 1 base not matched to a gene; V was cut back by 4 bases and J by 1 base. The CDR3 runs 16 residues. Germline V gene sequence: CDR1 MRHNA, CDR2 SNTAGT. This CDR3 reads CASSASGGENTGELFF. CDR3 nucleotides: TGTGCCAGCAGTGCTAGCGGGGGGGAGAACACCGGGGAGCTGTTTTTT.

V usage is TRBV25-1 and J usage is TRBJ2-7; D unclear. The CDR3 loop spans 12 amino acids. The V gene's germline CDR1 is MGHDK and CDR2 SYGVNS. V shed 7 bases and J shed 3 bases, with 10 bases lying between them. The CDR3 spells CASTWIRYEQYV. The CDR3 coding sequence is TGTGCCAGCACATGGATACGCTACGAGCAGTACGTC.

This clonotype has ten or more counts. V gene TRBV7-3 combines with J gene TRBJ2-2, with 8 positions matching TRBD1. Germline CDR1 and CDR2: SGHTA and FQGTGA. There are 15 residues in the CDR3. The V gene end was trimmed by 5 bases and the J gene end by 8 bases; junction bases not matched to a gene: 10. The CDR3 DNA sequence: TGTGCCAGCAGCCCCATACCAGGGGGCGGAGGGGAGCTGTTTTTT. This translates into CASSPIPGGGGELFF.

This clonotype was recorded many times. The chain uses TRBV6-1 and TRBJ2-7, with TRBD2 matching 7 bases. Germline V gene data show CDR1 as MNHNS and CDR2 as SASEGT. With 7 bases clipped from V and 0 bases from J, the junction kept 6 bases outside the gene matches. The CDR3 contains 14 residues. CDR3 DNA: TGTGCCAGCATGTTAAGCGGGGACTCCTACGAGCAGTACTTC. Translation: CASMLSGDSYEQYF.

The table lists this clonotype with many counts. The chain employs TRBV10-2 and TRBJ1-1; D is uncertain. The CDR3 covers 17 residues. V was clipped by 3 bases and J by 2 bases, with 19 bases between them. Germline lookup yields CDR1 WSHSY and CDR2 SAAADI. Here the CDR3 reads CASSDAGSNYGNTEAFF. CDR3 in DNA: TGCGCCAGCAGTGATGCGGGGTCCAACTACGGTAACACTGAAGCTTTCTTT.

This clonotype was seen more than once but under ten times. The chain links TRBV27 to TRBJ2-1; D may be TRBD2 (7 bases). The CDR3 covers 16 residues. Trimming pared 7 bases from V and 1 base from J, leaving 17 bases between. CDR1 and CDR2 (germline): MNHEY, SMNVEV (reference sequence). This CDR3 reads CASTEVGGASYNEQFF. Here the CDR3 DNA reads TGTGCCAGCACCGAAGTGGGGGGGGCGTCCTACAATGAGCAGTTCTTC.

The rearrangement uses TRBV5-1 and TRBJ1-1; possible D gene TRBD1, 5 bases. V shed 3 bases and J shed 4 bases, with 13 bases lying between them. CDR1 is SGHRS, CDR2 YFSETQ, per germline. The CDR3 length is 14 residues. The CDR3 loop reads CASSSPYGGTEAFF. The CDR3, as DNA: TGCGCCAGCAGCTCGCCCTATGGGGGCACTGAAGCTTTCTTT.

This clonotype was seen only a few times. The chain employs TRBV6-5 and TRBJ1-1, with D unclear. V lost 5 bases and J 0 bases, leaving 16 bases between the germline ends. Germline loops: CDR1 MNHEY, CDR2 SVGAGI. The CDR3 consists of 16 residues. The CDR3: CASSPPPGGMNTEAFF. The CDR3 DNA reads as TGTGCCAGCAGTCCCCCCCCTGGAGGAATGAACACTGAAGCTTTCTTT.

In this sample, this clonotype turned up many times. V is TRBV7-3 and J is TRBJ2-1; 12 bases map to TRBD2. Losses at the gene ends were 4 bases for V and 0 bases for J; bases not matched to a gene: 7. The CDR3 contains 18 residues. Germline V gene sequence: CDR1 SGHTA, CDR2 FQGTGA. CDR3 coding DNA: TGTGCCAGCAGCTATACTAGCGGGGGGTTGAGCTCCTACAATGAGCAGTTCTTC. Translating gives CASSYTSGGLSSYNEQFF.

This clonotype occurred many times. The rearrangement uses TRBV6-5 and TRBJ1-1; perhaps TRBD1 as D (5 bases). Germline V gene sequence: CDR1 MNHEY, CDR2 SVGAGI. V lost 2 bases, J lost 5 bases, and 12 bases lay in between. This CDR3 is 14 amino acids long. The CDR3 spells CASSYKGVGTEAFF. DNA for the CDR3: TGTGCCAGCAGTTACAAAGGGGTAGGGACTGAAGCTTTCTTT.

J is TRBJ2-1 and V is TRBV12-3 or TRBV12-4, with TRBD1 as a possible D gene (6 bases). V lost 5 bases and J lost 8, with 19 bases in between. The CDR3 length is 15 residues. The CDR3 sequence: CASSPTGPESDEQFF. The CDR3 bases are TGTGCCAGCAGTCCCACAGGGCCCGAAAGTGATGAGCAGTTCTTC.

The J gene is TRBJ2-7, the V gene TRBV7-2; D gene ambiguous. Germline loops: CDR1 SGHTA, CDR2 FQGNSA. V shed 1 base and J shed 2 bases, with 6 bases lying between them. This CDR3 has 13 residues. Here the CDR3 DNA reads TGTGCCAGCAGCTTAGACAATACCTACGAGCAGTACTTC. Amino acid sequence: CASSLDNTYEQYF.

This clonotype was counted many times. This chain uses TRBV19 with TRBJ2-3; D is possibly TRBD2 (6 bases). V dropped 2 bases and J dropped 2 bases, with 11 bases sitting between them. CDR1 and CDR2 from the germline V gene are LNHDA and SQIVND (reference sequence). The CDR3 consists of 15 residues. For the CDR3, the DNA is TGTGCCAGTAGTATATATTGGGGGGTCACAGATACGCAGTATTTT. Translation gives CASSIYWGVTDTQYF.

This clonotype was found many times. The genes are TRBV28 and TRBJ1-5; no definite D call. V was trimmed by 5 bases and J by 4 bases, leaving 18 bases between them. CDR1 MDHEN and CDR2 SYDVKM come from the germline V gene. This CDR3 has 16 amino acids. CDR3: CASSRRQPLSNQPQHF. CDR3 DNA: TGTGCCAGCAGTAGAAGGCAGCCCCTTTCTAATCAGCCCCAGCATTTT.

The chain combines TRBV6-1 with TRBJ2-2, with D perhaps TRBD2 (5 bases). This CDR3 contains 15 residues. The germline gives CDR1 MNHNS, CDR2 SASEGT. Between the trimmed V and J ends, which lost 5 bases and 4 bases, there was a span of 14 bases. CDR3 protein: CASSPHLGSTGELFF. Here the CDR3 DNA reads TGTGCCAGCAGTCCCCACTTAGGGAGCACCGGGGAGCTGTTTTTT.

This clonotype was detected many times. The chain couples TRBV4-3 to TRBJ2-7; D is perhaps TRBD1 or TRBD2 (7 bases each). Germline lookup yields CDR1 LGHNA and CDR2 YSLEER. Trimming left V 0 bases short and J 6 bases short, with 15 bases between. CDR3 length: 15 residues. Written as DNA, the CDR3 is TGCGCCAGCAGCCAAGACGGATCCAGGGGGGGCGAGCAGTACTTC. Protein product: CASSQDGSRGGEQYF.

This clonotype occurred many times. The CDR3 sequence: CASSLGGGLDNSPLHF. The DNA of the CDR3 is TGTGCCAGCAGCTTAGGGGGAGGCTTGGATAATTCACCCCTCCACTTT. The J gene is TRBJ1-6, the V gene TRBV7-9, with unresolved D. The V end lost 1 base, the J end lost 5 bases, and 12 bases lay between the germline ends. This CDR3 has 16 residues. Germline CDR1 SEHNR, CDR2 FQNEAQ (reference sequence).